The sequence of this T cell receptor beta chain was determined in a study of CD8 T cells in ankylosing spondylitis. Whole-study results and caveats: It was reported that disease-linked clones were significantly enriched in matched ankylosing spondylitis synovial fluid. Disease-linked clones were found to be CD8+ and relatively rare in peripheral blood.

TCRdb reanalysed the 5' RACE reads using MiXCR and keeps one entry per CDR3 protein. The sample carries around 100,000 distinct CDR3 sequences, 24% recorded once. Germline loops: CDR1 MNHNY, CDR2 SVGAGI (reference sequence). Trimming cost V 7 bases and J 0 bases, with 7 bases left between them. The CDR3 is made up of 13 amino acids. The table lists this clonotype with a few counts. What it binds is not known. The receptor comes from a male donor with ankylosing spondylitis. Sequencing was carried out using synovial fluid, either unsorted or a sorted T cell fraction (not recorded which). The gene calls are TRBV6-6 and TRBJ1-3; D remains unclear. DNA for the CDR3: TGTGCCAGCACCTCGTACTCTGGAAACACCATATATTTT. Protein: CASTSYSGNTIYF.